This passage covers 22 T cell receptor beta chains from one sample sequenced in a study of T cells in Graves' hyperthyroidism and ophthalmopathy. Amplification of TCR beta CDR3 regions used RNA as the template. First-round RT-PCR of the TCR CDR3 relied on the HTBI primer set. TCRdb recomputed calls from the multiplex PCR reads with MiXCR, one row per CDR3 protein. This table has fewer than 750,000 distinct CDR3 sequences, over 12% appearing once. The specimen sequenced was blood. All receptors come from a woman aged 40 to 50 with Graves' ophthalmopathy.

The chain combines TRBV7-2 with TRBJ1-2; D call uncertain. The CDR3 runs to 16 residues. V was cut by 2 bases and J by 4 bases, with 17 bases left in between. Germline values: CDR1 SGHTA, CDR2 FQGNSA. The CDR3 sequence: CASSLPSAIYGYGYTF. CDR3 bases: TGTGCCAGCAGCTTACCGTCCGCCATCTATGGCTATGGCTACACCTTC.

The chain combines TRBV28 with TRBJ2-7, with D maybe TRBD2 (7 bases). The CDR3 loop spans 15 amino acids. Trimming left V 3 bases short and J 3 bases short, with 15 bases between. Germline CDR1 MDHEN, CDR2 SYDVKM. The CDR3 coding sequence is TGTGCCAGCAGTTTGGGAGGGGGGGCAATCTACGAGCAGTACTTC. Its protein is CASSLGGGAIYEQYF.

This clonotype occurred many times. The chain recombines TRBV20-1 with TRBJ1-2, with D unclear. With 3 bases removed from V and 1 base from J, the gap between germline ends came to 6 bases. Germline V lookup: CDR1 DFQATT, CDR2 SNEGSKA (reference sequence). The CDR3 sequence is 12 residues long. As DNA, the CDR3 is TGCAGTGCTAGCCCCAGTAACTATGGCTACACCTTC. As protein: CSASPSNYGYTF.

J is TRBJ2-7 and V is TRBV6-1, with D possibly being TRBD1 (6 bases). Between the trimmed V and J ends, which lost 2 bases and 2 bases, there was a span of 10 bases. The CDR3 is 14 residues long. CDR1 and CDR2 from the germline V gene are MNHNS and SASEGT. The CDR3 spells CASSEFGQPYEQYF. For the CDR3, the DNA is TGTGCCAGCAGTGAATTCGGACAGCCCTACGAGCAGTACTTC.

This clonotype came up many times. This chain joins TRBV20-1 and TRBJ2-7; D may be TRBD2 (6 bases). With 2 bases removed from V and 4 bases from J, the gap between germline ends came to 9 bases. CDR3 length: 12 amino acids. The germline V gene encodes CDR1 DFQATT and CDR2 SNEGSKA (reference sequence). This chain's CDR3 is CSARLTSYEQYF. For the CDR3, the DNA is TGCAGTGCTAGACTGACTAGTTACGAGCAGTACTTC.

CDR3 coding DNA: TGTGCCAGCTCTCCCGGCTTGTTCAGGGATCAGCCCCAGCATTTT. This translates into CASSPGLFRDQPQHF. This chain joins TRBV18 and TRBJ1-5; a weak D match, TRBD1 (5 bases). The V gene lost 6 bases and the J gene lost 5 bases, with 17 bases spanning the gap. The CDR3 length is 15 residues. Germline V lookup: CDR1 KGHSH, CDR2 LQKENI.

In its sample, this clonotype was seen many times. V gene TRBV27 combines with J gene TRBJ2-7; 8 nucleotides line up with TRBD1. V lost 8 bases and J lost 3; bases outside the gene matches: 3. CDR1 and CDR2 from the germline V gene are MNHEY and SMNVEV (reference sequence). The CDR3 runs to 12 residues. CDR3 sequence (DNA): TGTGCCAGCTGGACAGGGATCTACGAGCAGTACTTC. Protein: CASWTGIYEQYF.

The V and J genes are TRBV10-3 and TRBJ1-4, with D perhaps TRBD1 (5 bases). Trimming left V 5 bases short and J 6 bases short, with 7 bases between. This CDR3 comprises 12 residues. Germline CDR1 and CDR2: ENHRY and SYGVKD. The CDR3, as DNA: TGTGCCATCAGTACAGGAGATGAAAAACTGTTTTTT. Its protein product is CAISTGDEKLFF.

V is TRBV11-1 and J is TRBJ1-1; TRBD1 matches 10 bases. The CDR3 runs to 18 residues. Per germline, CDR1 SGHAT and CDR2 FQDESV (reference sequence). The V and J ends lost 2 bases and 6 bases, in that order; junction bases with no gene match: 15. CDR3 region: CASSLIRGGTGVGAEAFF. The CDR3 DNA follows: TGTGCCAGCAGCTTAATCAGGGGCGGGACAGGGGTAGGGGCTGAAGCTTTCTTT.

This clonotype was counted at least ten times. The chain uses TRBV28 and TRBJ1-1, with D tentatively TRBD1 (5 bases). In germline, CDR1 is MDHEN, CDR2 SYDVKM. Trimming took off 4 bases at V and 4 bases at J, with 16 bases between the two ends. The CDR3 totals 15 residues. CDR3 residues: CASSSAFQGVTEAFF. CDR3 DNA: TGTGCCAGCAGTTCAGCCTTTCAGGGTGTCACTGAAGCTTTCTTT.

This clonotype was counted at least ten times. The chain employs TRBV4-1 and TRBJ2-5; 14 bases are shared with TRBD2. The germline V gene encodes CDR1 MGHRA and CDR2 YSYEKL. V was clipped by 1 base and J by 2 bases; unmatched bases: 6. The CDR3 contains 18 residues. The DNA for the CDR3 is TGCGCCAGCAGCCAAGCCCCGGGACTAGCGGGGGTACAAGAGACCCAGTACTTC. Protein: CASSQAPGLAGVQETQYF.

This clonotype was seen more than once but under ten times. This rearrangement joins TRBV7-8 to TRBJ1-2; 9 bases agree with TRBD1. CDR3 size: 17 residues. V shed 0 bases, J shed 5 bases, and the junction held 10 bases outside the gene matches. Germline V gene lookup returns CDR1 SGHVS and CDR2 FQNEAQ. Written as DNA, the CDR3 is TGTGCCAGCAGCTTAGCTTCCGGGACAGGGAACTGGTATGGCTACACCTTC. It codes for CASSLASGTGNWYGYTF.

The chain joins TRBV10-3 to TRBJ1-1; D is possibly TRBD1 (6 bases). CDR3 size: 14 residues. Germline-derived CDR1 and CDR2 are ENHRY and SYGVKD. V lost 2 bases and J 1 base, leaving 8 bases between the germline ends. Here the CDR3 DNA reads TGTGCCATCAGTGAGAGGGGGGGGAACACTGAAGCTTTCTTT. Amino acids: CAISERGGNTEAFF.

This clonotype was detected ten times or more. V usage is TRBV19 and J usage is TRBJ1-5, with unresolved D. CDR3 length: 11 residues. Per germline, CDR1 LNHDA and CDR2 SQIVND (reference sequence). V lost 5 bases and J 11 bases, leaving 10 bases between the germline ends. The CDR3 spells CASSDFLSQHF. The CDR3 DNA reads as TGTGCCAGTAGTGATTTCTTATCCCAGCATTTT.

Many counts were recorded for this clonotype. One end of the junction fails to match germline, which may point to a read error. The CDR3 spells CASSTTSGSYEQYF. CDR3 DNA: TGTGCCAGCAGTACAACTAGCGGCTCCTACGAGCAGTACTTC. The chain couples TRBV19 to TRBJ2-7; 8 bases are a match to TRBD2. The germline gives CDR1 LNHDA, CDR2 SQIVND (reference sequence). There are 14 residues in the CDR3.

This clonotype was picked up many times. The DNA for the CDR3 is TGTGCCACCAGTGATACAGGGGGCTCGAGGACCGGGGAGCTGTTTTTT. Residues: CATSDTGGSRTGELFF. The rearrangement uses TRBV24-1 and TRBJ2-2, with TRBD1 matching 9 bases. This CDR3 has 16 residues. CDR1 and CDR2 from the germline V gene are KGHDR and SFDVKD. Trimming at V came to 3 bases and at J to 5 bases, leaving 6 bases not matched to a gene.

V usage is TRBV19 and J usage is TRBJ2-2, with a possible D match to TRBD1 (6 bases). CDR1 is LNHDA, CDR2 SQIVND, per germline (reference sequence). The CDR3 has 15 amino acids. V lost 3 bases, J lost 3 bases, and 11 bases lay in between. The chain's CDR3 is CASSMNQGHTGELFF. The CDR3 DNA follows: TGTGCCAGTAGTATGAACCAGGGGCACACCGGGGAGCTGTTTTTT.

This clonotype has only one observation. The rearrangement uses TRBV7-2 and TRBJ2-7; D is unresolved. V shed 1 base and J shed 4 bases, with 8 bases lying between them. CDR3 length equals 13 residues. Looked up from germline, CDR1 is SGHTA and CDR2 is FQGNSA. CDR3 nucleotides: TGTGCCAGCAGCTTAGAGAAAGCGTACGAGCAGTACTTC. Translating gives CASSLEKAYEQYF.

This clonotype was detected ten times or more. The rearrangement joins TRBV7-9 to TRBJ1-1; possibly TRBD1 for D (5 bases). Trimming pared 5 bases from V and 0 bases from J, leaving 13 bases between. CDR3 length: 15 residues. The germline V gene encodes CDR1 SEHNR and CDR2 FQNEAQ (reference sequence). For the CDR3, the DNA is TGTGCCAGCAGCGCCCTGACAGATATGAACACTGAAGCTTTCTTT. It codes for CASSALTDMNTEAFF.

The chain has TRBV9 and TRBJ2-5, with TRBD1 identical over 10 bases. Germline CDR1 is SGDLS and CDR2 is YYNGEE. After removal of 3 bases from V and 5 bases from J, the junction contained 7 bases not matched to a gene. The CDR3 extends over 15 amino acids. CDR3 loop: CASSAGTGVSETQYF. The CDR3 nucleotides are TGTGCCAGCAGCGCCGGGACAGGGGTCTCGGAGACCCAGTACTTC.

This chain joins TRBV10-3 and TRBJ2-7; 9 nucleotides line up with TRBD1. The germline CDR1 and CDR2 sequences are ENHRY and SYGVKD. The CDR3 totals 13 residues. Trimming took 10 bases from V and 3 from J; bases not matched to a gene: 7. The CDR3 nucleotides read TGTGCCACCTGCCTGGACAGGGGCTACGAGCAGTACTTC. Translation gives CATCLDRGYEQYF.

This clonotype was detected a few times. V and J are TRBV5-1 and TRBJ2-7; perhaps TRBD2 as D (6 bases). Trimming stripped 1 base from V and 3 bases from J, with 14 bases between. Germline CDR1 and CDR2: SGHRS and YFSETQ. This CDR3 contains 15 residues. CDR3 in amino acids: CASSLMGGPVYEQYF. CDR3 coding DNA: TGCGCCAGCAGCTTGATGGGGGGACCCGTCTACGAGCAGTACTTC.